The present TCR beta chain was sequenced within a study of T cell responses to AZD1222 COVID-19 vaccine. Clones were sequenced by immunoSEQ multiplex PCR, and TCRdb holds only the in-frame ones, with some missing. In the table there are 140,000 to 150,000 clones, roughly 90% of which are singletons. CDR3 length: 15 residues. Deletions cut 2 bases from V and 6 bases from J, with 16 bases between. CDR1 is MNHEY, CDR2 SVGAGI, per germline. This sequence originates from an adult who received the AZD1222 COVID-19 vaccine. The chain has TRBV6-5 and TRBJ1-2, with no clear D. The sequencing here drew on peripheral blood, taken 28 days after the second AZD1222 dose. CDR3 nucleotides: TGTGCCAGCAGTTACGGTACGCCGTTGGAGGATGGCTACACCTTC. It translates to CASSYGTPLEDGYTF.